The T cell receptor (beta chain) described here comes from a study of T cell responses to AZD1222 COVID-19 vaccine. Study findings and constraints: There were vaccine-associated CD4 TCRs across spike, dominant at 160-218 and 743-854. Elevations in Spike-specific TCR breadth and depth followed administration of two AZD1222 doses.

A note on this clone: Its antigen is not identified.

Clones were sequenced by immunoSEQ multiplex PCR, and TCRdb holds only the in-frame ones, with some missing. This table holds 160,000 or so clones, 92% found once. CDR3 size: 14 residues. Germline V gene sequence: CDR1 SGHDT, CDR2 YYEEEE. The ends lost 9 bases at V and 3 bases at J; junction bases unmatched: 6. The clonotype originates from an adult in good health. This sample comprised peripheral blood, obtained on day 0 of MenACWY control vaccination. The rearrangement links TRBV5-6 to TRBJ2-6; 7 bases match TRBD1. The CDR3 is CATQGVSGANVLTF. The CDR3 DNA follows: TGTGCCACCCAGGGGGTTAGTGGGGCCAACGTCCTGACTTTC.